The 15 T cell receptor beta chains in this list originate from one sample, sequenced in a study of cytotoxic CD8 clonotypes in ibrutinib-treated CLL. Clones were sequenced by immunoSEQ multiplex PCR, and TCRdb holds only the in-frame ones, with some missing. The repertoire has 200,000 to 250,000 clones, 79% of them found once; the top ten carry over 9.5%. The sample was PBMCs, taken after 12 months of ibrutinib treatment. These receptors were collected from a human donor with chronic lymphocytic leukemia.

V and J are TRBV7-8 and TRBJ2-5; D gene unclear. The CDR3 is made up of 13 amino acids. Trimming stripped 1 base from V and 1 base from J, with 4 bases between. CDR1 and CDR2 from the germline V gene are SGHVS and FQNEAQ. DNA for the CDR3: TGTGCCAGCAGCTTAGACACCCAAGAGACCCAGTACTTC. It encodes CASSLDTQETQYF.

The chain combines TRBV2 with TRBJ1-4, with D perhaps TRBD1 (6 bases). V dropped 10 bases and J dropped 7 bases, with 13 bases sitting between them. Germline CDR1 SNHLY, CDR2 FYNNEI. CDR3 length: 12 amino acids. The CDR3 region is CATWEGGEKLFF. The CDR3 DNA follows: TGTGCCACCTGGGAGGGGGGTGAAAAACTGTTTTTT.

The V and J genes are TRBV10-3 and TRBJ2-2; TRBD2 matches 12 bases. In germline, CDR1 is ENHRY, CDR2 SYGVKD. The CDR3 loop spans 16 amino acids. Germline trimming cut 10 bases from V and 4 bases from J; bases unmatched to any gene: 10. CDR3 residues: CASSLAGGPGTGELFF. In DNA, the CDR3 is TGTGCCAGCTCCCTAGCGGGAGGGCCAGGCACCGGGGAGCTGTTTTTT.

This clone has just one count. The chain combines TRBV28 with TRBJ2-7, with D tentatively TRBD1 (6 bases). The CDR3 spans 15 residues. Per the germline V gene, CDR1 is MDHEN and CDR2 is SYDVKM. The ends were cut back, 2 bases at V and 4 bases at J, with 15 bases in the middle. The DNA of the CDR3 is TGTGCCAGCAGTTTACTCCCACAGGGCGCATACGAGCAGTACTTC. Translated: CASSLLPQGAYEQYF.

This chain joins TRBV7-9 and TRBJ2-7; no reliable D call. CDR1 is SEHNR, CDR2 FQNEAQ, per germline (reference sequence). This CDR3 has 13 residues. Trimming took off 1 base at V and 6 bases at J, with 10 bases between the two ends. As DNA, the CDR3 is TGTGCCAGCAGCTTAGATGGGGTGGGCGAGCAGTACTTC. This encodes CASSLDGVGEQYF.

This chain links TRBV5-4 with TRBJ2-3, with 11 bases matching TRBD1. Germline V CDR1 and CDR2: SGHNT, YYREEE (reference sequence). The V and J ends lost 4 bases and 5 bases, in that order; junction bases with no gene match: 0. The CDR3 has 13 amino acids. The DNA for the CDR3 is TGTGCCAGCAGCGGGACAGGGGGAGATACGCAGTATTTT. Its protein product is CASSGTGGDTQYF. Full variable domain (outside the CDR3, taken from reference TRBV5-4 and TRBJ2-3): ETGVTQSPTHLIKTRGQQVTLRCSSQSGHNTVSWYQQALGQGPQFIFQYYREEENGRGNFPPRFSGLQFPNYSSELNVNALELDDSALYLCASSGTGGDTQYFGPGTRLTVL.

Comment on this clone: One end of the junction varies from germline; a read error may be responsible. The CDR3 sequence: CASRLSGRPTRNHF. In DNA form, the CDR3 reads TGTGCCAGCAGACTTTCTGGACGCCCCACACGAAATCACTTC. The V gene is TRBV28, the J gene TRBJ2-7, with D uncertain. The CDR3 sequence is 14 residues long. From germline, CDR1 is MDHEN and CDR2 SYDVKM. Filled out from reference TRBV28 and TRBJ2-7, the complete variable domain reads DVKVTQSSRYLVKRTGEKVFLECVQDMDHENMFWYRQDPGLGLRLIYFSYDVKMKEKGDIPEGYSVSREKKERFSLILESASTNQTSMYLCASRLSGRPTRNHFGPGTRLTVT.

The rearrangement joins TRBV5-6 to TRBJ1-3, with D perhaps TRBD1 (5 bases). The CDR3 has 14 amino acids. The germline V and J ends were trimmed by 7 bases and 1 base, with 12 bases remaining between them. Germline assignment: CDR1 SGHDT and CDR2 YYEEEE. The CDR3 region is CASLGGGSGNTIYF. Here the CDR3 DNA reads TGTGCCAGCCTGGGGGGAGGTTCTGGAAACACCATATATTTT. The full variable domain, its missing parts supplied by reference TRBV5-6 and TRBJ1-3, is DAGVTQSPTHLIKTRGQQVTLRCSPKSGHDTVSWYQQALGQGPQFIFQYYEEEERQRGNFPDRFSGHQFPNYSSELNVNALLLGDSALYLCASLGGGSGNTIYFGEGSWLTVV.

This chain uses TRBV21-1 with TRBJ1-5; the table assigns TRBD1, which was not confirmed against the DNA. TRBV21-1 is given as a pseudogene. The CDR3 length is 17 residues. This CDR3 is CASSKDHRQMSNQPQHF. CDR3 DNA sequence: TGTGCCAGCAGCAAAGATCACAGACAGATGAGCAATCAGCCCCAGCATTTT.

J is TRBJ1-4 and V is TRBV7-2; D is ambiguous. This CDR3 is 11 amino acids long. The V gene's germline CDR1 is SGHTA and CDR2 FQGNSA. V was trimmed by 2 bases and J by 8 bases, leaving 3 bases between them. The CDR3 DNA is TGTGCCAGCAGCTTAACCGAAAAACTGTTTTTT. The encoded protein is CASSLTEKLFF.

The DNA for the CDR3 is TGTGCCAGCACACAGGGGTATGGCTACACCTTC. Encoded protein: CASTQGYGYTF. The gene calls are TRBV6-5 and TRBJ1-2; 7 bases agree with TRBD1. CDR1 MNHEY and CDR2 SVGAGI come from the germline V gene. With 7 bases clipped from V and 5 bases from J, the junction kept 1 base outside the gene matches. The CDR3 is 11 residues long.

This chain uses TRBV6-5 with TRBJ2-1, with D unresolved. This CDR3 comprises 14 residues. V lost 7 bases and J lost 3, with 13 bases in between. Germline-derived CDR1 and CDR2 are MNHEY and SVGAGI. The CDR3 region has the DNA TGTGCCAGCAAGTCGATAAATCTCTACAATGAGCAGTTCTTC. Encoded protein: CASKSINLYNEQFF.

This chain connects TRBV27 to TRBJ1-4; D gene ambiguous. This CDR3 has 14 residues. Germline values: CDR1 MNHEY, CDR2 SMNVEV (reference sequence). V lost 6 bases and J lost 4, with 12 bases in between. The CDR3 protein is CASRLRGFNEKLFF. The DNA of the CDR3 is TGTGCCAGCAGGCTGCGAGGTTTTAATGAAAAACTGTTTTTT.

With respect to this clone: One end of the junction does not line up with germline, which may come from a read error. CDR3 sequence: CASSLAGGQGGDSGF. CDR3 in DNA: TGTGCCAGCAGCTTAGCGGGCGGACAGGGGGGAGATTCGGGCTTT. V gene TRBV7-9 combines with J gene TRBJ1-1, with TRBD1 matching 10 bases. This CDR3 has 15 residues. Per the germline V gene, CDR1 is SEHNR and CDR2 is FQNEAQ (reference sequence).

The chain joins TRBV7-6 to TRBJ1-6; no definite D call. The CDR3 has 16 residues. The germline CDR1 and CDR2 sequences are SGHVS and FNYEAQ. V shed 5 bases and J shed 1 base, with 12 bases lying between them. Here the CDR3 reads CASSRTLGSYNSPLHF. In DNA form, the CDR3 reads TGTGCCAGCAGCCGGACGTTAGGGTCCTATAATTCACCCCTCCACTTT.